One sample yielded the 11 T cell receptor beta chains listed below, sequenced in a study of T cell responses to AZD1222 COVID-19 vaccine (dated by TCRdb to 2020 to 2023). In the paper's terms, the time point label means: about 28 days (+/-7) after the second vaccine dose. Libraries were prepared through the immunoSEQ multiplex PCR assay. As stored in TCRdb, this immuneACCESS dataset retains in-frame rearrangements with V and J assigned. A fraction of the clones does not appear; measured against another copy, unresolved V genes explain less than half of the discrepancy, and the remainder lacks a known reason. Across this sample there are about 130,000 clones, with 80% to 95% seen only once. The biggest ten clones account for approximately 3.5% of the sample. The sequencing used peripheral blood, collected 28 days after the second AZD1222 dose. The receptor set was obtained from an adult who received the AZD1222 COVID-19 vaccine.

The chain recombines TRBV27 with TRBJ1-6, with 7 bases matching TRBD1. V was pared by 5 bases and J by 4 bases, with 5 bases of the junction left unmatched. Germline V gene data show CDR1 as MNHEY and CDR2 as SMNVEV (reference sequence). The CDR3 is 15 amino acids. CDR3 nucleotide sequence: TGTGCCAGCAGTACAGGGGACTTTTATAATTCACCCCTCCACTTT. Amino acid sequence: CASSTGDFYNSPLHF.

The rearrangement joins TRBV5-6 to TRBJ2-1, with D possibly TRBD2 on 6 matching bases. The CDR3 consists of 14 residues. The V gene's germline CDR1 is SGHDT and CDR2 YYEEEE. V gave up 0 bases and J gave up 8 bases, with 12 bases separating them. The CDR3 loop reads CASSLVGRLDEQFF. The CDR3 nucleotides read TGTGCCAGCAGCTTGGTGGGGAGGTTGGATGAGCAGTTCTTC. Full variable domain (missing parts from reference TRBV5-6 and TRBJ2-1): DAGVTQSPTHLIKTRGQQVTLRCSPKSGHDTVSWYQQALGQGPQFIFQYYEEEERQRGNFPDRFSGHQFPNYSSELNVNALLLGDSALYLCASSLVGRLDEQFFGPGTRLTVL.

The rearrangement links TRBV6-5 to TRBJ1-2; 8 bases agree with TRBD1. Per the germline V gene, CDR1 is MNHEY and CDR2 is SVGAGI. This CDR3 is built from 15 residues. J was trimmed by 2 bases and V by 5 bases; bases with no gene match: 7. The DNA for the CDR3 is TGTGCCAGCAGTCAAACCCGACAGGGGAACTATGGCTACACCTTC. This encodes CASSQTRQGNYGYTF.

The chain recombines TRBV3-1 (or the pseudogene TRBV3-2) with TRBJ1-1, with D hard to call. Per germline, CDR1 LGHDT and CDR2 YNNKEL (reference sequence). The germline V and J ends were trimmed by 1 base and 0 bases, with 9 bases remaining between them. CDR3 size: 15 residues. The CDR3 DNA follows: TGTGCCAGCAGCCAAGCCCTGGCGGTGAACACTGAAGCTTTCTTT. Translation: CASSQALAVNTEAFF.

This clone was counted once. The chain uses TRBV28 and TRBJ1-3; possibly TRBD1 for D (5 bases). The V end was cut by 2 bases, the J end by 0 bases, with 17 bases between. Germline loops: CDR1 MDHEN, CDR2 SYDVKM. The CDR3 sequence is 18 residues long. CDR3 region: CASSLSEGIRSSGNTIYF. The CDR3 nucleotides read TGTGCCAGCAGTTTAAGTGAGGGGATTAGAAGCTCTGGAAACACCATATATTTT.

The V and J genes are TRBV7-6 and TRBJ1-3; D remains ambiguous. V dropped 4 bases and J dropped 1 base, with 2 bases sitting between them. This CDR3 contains 12 residues. The germline V gene has CDR1 SGHVS and CDR2 FNYEAQ. The CDR3 region is CASSYSGNTIYF. DNA of the CDR3: TGTGCCAGCAGCTATTCTGGAAACACCATATATTTT.

The gene calls are TRBV18 and TRBJ1-1; D is uncertain. Trimming took off 7 bases at V and 1 base at J, with 10 bases between the two ends. CDR3 length: 13 residues. Germline V gene sequence: CDR1 KGHSH, CDR2 LQKENI. This CDR3 is CASFPTANTEAFF. The CDR3 nucleotides read TGTGCCAGCTTCCCGACGGCGAACACTGAAGCTTTCTTT.

The chain is built from TRBV27 and TRBJ1-5; maybe TRBD1 (6 bases). The CDR3 has 14 residues. V was cut by 3 bases and J by 6 bases, with 12 bases left in between. CDR1 is MNHEY and CDR2 is SMNVEV in the germline V gene (reference sequence). The CDR3 here is CASSFRGGGQPQHF. The CDR3 DNA follows: TGTGCCAGCAGTTTCCGGGGAGGGGGTCAGCCCCAGCATTTT.

The chain couples TRBV6-2 or TRBV6-3 to TRBJ2-2; D unclear. Trimming removed 5 bases at V and 1 base at J, with 5 bases between. The CDR3 has 13 amino acids. Germline V CDR1 and CDR2: MNHEY, SVGEGT. The CDR3 spells CASSRQNTGELFF. In DNA, the CDR3 is TGTGCCAGCAGTAGACAGAACACCGGGGAGCTGTTTTTT.

This chain uses TRBV15 with TRBJ2-7; possibly TRBD1 or TRBD2 for D (5 bases each). V gave up 0 bases and J gave up 1 base, with 10 bases separating them. CDR3 length: 15 amino acids. Germline V CDR1 and CDR2: LNHNV, YYDKDF (reference sequence). CDR3 sequence: CATSRDSGRSYEQYF. CDR3 nucleotide sequence: TGTGCCACCAGCAGAGATTCGGGACGGTCCTACGAGCAGTACTTC.

This chain uses TRBV18 with TRBJ2-7, with D perhaps matching TRBD1 (5 bases). V was cut by 0 bases and J by 4 bases, with 13 bases left in between. CDR3 length: 15 amino acids. In germline, CDR1 is KGHSH, CDR2 LQKENI. CDR3 DNA sequence: TGTGCCAGCTCACCACCAAGCCGGACAAATTACGAGCAGTACTTC. Amino acids: CASSPPSRTNYEQYF.